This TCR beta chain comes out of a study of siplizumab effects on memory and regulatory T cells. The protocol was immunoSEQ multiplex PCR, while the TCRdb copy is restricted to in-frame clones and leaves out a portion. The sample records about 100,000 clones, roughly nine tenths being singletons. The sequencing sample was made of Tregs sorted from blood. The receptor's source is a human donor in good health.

This chain's CDR3 is CASSLSGTGANVLTF. For the CDR3, the DNA is TGCGCCAGCAGCTTAAGCGGAACTGGGGCCAACGTCCTGACTTTC. The V call is TRBV5-1, the J call TRBJ2-6, with a possible D match to TRBD2 (5 bases). There are 15 residues in the CDR3. Germline V gene lookup returns CDR1 SGHRS and CDR2 YFSETQ. V was trimmed by 2 bases and J by 2 bases, leaving 8 bases between them. Full variable domain (missing parts from reference TRBV5-1 and TRBJ2-6): KAGVTQTPRYLIKTRGQQVTLSCSPISGHRSVSWYQQTPGQGLQFLFEYFSETQRNKGNFPGRFSGRQFSNSRSEMNVSTLELGDSALYLCASSLSGTGANVLTFGAGSRLTVL.